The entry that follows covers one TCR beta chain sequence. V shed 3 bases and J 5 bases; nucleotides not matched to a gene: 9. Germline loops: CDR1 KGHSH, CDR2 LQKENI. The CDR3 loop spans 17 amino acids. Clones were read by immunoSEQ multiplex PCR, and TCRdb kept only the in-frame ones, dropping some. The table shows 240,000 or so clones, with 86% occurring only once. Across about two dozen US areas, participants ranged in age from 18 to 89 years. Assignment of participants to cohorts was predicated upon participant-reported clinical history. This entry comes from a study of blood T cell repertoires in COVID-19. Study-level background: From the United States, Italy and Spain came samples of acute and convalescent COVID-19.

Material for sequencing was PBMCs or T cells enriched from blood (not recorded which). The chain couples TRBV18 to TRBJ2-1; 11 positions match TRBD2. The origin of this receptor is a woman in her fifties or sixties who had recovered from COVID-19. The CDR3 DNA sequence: TGTGCCAGCTCACCCCTCTTACTAGCGGGGGTAGACAATGAGCAGTTCTTC. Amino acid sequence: CASSPLLLAGVDNEQFF.